This TCR beta chain originates from a study of shared clonotypes between healthy human individuals. Here immunoSEQ multiplex PCR was the method, and the copy in TCRdb shows in-frame clones only, minus some. The data show under 1 million clones, with approximately 97% seen just once and 0.2% to 0.25% held by the top ten. In the naive CD8 group, cells lacked CD45RO and were positively selected for CCR7, so terminally differentiated effector memory CD45RA+ cells were left out. Regarding the study as a whole: Estimated richness was generally greater in naive than memory subsets.

V lost 3 bases, J lost 4 bases, and 5 bases stayed unmatched. This CDR3 spans 16 amino acids. From germline, CDR1 is SGDLS and CDR2 YYNGEE. As concerns this clone: As yet, its antigen is unknown.

The chain carries TRBV9 and TRBJ2-1, with TRBD2 matching 12 bases. Sequencing was performed on naive CD8+ T cells sorted from blood. The clonotype comes from a man younger than 45 in good health. DNA of the CDR3: TGTGCCAGCAGCGCGACTAGCGGGAGCTATTACAATGAGCAGTTCTTC. Translation gives CASSATSGSYYNEQFF.